The next 9 T cell receptor beta chains were all read from a single sample in a study of T cells in localized non-small cell lung cancer. Clones were sequenced by immunoSEQ multiplex PCR, and TCRdb holds only the in-frame ones, with some missing. The profile shows around 80,000 clones, 60% to 85% of them singletons. The sequencing here drew on PBMCs, taken before any cancer treatment. These receptor sequences come from a man aged 40 to 70 with stage II squamous cell lung carcinoma.

The chain employs TRBV14 and TRBJ2-7; D unresolved. CDR1 is SGHDN, CDR2 FVKESK, per germline. V was shortened by 4 bases and J by 2 bases, with 9 bases between the two germline ends. CDR3 length equals 13 residues. The CDR3: CASSLQGPYEQYF. The CDR3 nucleotides are TGTGCCAGCAGCCTCCAAGGCCCCTACGAGCAGTACTTC.

The chain carries TRBV11-2 and TRBJ2-1, with TRBD2 identical over 13 bases. The CDR3 is 17 residues long. Germline CDR1 reads SGHAT; CDR2 reads FQNNGV. The V segment lost 3 bases and the J segment 7 bases; nucleotides outside the gene matches: 9. Here the CDR3 DNA reads TGTGCCAGCAGCTTTTCACTAGCGGGAGGGGAATTTAATGAGCAGTTCTTC. This codes for CASSFSLAGGEFNEQFF.

The CDR3 protein is CASSPRGSSYNEQFF. The CDR3 coding sequence is TGTGCCAGCAGCCCTCGGGGTAGCTCCTACAATGAGCAGTTCTTC. The gene calls are TRBV9 and TRBJ2-1; perhaps TRBD2 as D (5 bases). CDR1 is SGDLS, CDR2 YYNGEE, per germline. The length of the CDR3 is 15 residues. The V gene lost 4 bases and the J gene lost 0 bases, with 11 bases spanning the gap.

This clone was detected only a few times. The V and J genes are TRBV5-4 and TRBJ1-1; D is unclear. The CDR3 extends over 15 amino acids. From germline, CDR1 is SGHNT and CDR2 YYREEE (reference sequence). The ends were cut back, 4 bases at V and 1 base at J, with 14 bases in the middle. The CDR3 bases are TGTGCCAGCAGCCCACCCTCTTTAAGGAACACTGAAGCTTTCTTT. It codes for CASSPPSLRNTEAFF.

This clone was seen a few times. The chain recombines TRBV9 with TRBJ2-7, with 9 bases lining up with TRBD2. CDR1 and CDR2 from the germline V gene are SGDLS and YYNGEE. The V gene end was trimmed by 0 bases and the J gene end by 4 bases; junction bases not matched to a gene: 5. CDR3 size: 15 residues. This CDR3 reads CASSVGGSGGYEQYF. Written as DNA, the CDR3 is TGTGCCAGCAGCGTAGGAGGTAGCGGGGGATACGAGCAGTACTTC.

This chain joins TRBV11-1 and TRBJ2-1; D gene uncertain. The V end was cut by 1 base, the J end by 10 bases, with 8 bases between. CDR3 length: 12 residues. CDR1 is SGHAT and CDR2 is FQDESV in the germline V gene (reference sequence). CDR3 nucleotide sequence: TGTGCCAGCAGCTTAGAAGCCGCGGAGCAGTTCTTC. Protein product: CASSLEAAEQFF.

Only a few counts were recorded for this clone. V and J are TRBV4-2 and TRBJ1-6, with 8 positions matching TRBD1. The CDR3 consists of 15 residues. The germline V gene encodes CDR1 LGHNA and CDR2 YNFKEQ. Unmatched junction bases numbered 7, after V lost 3 bases and J lost 9 bases. The CDR3 DNA is TGTGCCAGCAGCCAGGACAGGGCATTGAGTTCACCCCTCCACTTT. It specifies CASSQDRALSSPLHF.

The chain has TRBV4-3 and TRBJ1-4; possibly TRBD1 for D (5 bases). The CDR3 totals 15 residues. Germline V gene lookup returns CDR1 LGHNA and CDR2 YSLEER. Trimming took 2 bases from V and 4 from J, leaving 11 bases between them. The CDR3 region is CASSQLGGFNEKLFF. Written as DNA, the CDR3 is TGCGCCAGCAGCCAACTCGGGGGTTTTAATGAAAAACTGTTTTTT.

The chain employs TRBV7-2 and TRBJ1-5; D gene ambiguous. V was shortened by 1 base and J by 4 bases, with 2 bases between the two germline ends. Germline CDR1 is SGHTA and CDR2 is FQGNSA. The CDR3 length is 12 residues. The CDR3 DNA is TGTGCCAGCAGCTTAGATAATCAGCCCCAGCATTTT. Amino acids: CASSLDNQPQHF.